The rows below give T cell receptor beta chains drawn from one sample of a study of yellow fever vaccine responses in identical twins. TCRdb ran MiXCR on the RT-PCR reads and lists one entry per CDR3 protein. The sample has around 20,000 distinct CDR3 sequences, approximately 68% seen once. The starting material was T cells from blood (PBMCs), unsorted or a sorted subset (not recorded which), obtained before or after yellow fever vaccination (not recorded which). Source of these receptors: a young woman who received the yellow fever vaccine. Each CDR3 is given with its conserved first and last residue. D genes are given only for firm matches. Clone sizes are given selectively: once, few, many, or a class where the clone is expanded.

j_call: TRBJ2-6
clone_size: NA
v_call: TRBV29-1
d_call: NA
cdr3_nt: TGCAGCGTTGAAGGTGGGGCCAACGTCCTGACTTTC
cdr3_aa: CSVEGGANVLTF

j_call: TRBJ1-6
clone_size: NA
v_call: TRBV4-1
d_call: NA
cdr3_nt: TGCGCCAGCAGCCTGAATAATTCACCCCTCCACTTT
cdr3_aa: CASSLNNSPLHF

j_call: TRBJ1-1
clone_size: NA
v_call: TRBV10-3
d_call: NA
cdr3_nt: TGTGCCATCAGTGAGGCGCTGAATCCTGAAGCTTTCTTT
cdr3_aa: CAISEALNPEAFF

j_call: TRBJ2-1
clone_size: NA
v_call: TRBV29-1
d_call: NA
cdr3_nt: TGCAGCGTTGTTAACGGGAGCAATGAGCAGTTCTTC
cdr3_aa: CSVVNGSNEQFF

j_call: TRBJ2-2
clone_size: NA
v_call: TRBV28
d_call: NA
cdr3_nt: TGTGCCAGCGGGATAGGGACCGGGGAGCTTTTTTTT
cdr3_aa: CASGIGTGELFF

j_call: TRBJ1-5
clone_size: NA
v_call: TRBV12-3/TRBV12-4
d_call: NA
cdr3_nt: TGTGCCAGCAGTCGGGGGGGCAATCAGCCCCAGCATTTT
cdr3_aa: CASSRGGNQPQHF

j_call: TRBJ2-5
clone_size: NA
v_call: TRBV7-2
d_call: NA
cdr3_nt: TGTGCCAGCAGCCCAGCGACGTGGAAGACCCAGTACTTC
cdr3_aa: CASSPATWKTQYF

j_call: TRBJ2-1
clone_size: NA
v_call: TRBV11-3
d_call: NA
cdr3_nt: TGTGCCAGCAACAGATTATCAGCATCCTACAATGAGCAGTTCTTC
cdr3_aa: CASNRLSASYNEQFF

j_call: TRBJ1-4
clone_size: NA
v_call: TRBV7-9
d_call: TRBD1
cdr3_nt: TGTGCCAGCAGCCCTATCCGAGGGACAGCCAGAGATAAACTGTTTTTT
cdr3_aa: CASSPIRGTARDKLFF

j_call: TRBJ2-7
clone_size: NA
v_call: TRBV18
d_call: NA
cdr3_nt: TGTGCCAGCTCACCACCGGGGCAGGGGATCTCCTACGAGCAGTACTTC
cdr3_aa: CASSPPGQGISYEQYF

j_call: TRBJ2-7
clone_size: once
v_call: TRBV12-3/TRBV12-4
d_call: NA
cdr3_nt: TGTGCCAGCAGTTTAGGGCAGATCTACGAGCAGTACTTC
cdr3_aa: CASSLGQIYEQYF

j_call: TRBJ2-3
clone_size: NA
v_call: TRBV12-3/TRBV12-4
d_call: NA
cdr3_nt: TGTGCCAGCAGTTTTACGGGGACAAGCACAGATACGCAGTATTTT
cdr3_aa: CASSFTGTSTDTQYF

j_call: TRBJ2-1
clone_size: NA
v_call: TRBV2
d_call: NA
cdr3_nt: TGTGCCAGCAGGCCCCCAGGGGGAGGCTCCTACAATGAGCAGTTCTTC
cdr3_aa: CASRPPGGGSYNEQFF